At least ten counts were recorded for the clone carrying this T cell receptor (beta chain). Its antigen is as yet unknown. This sample's TCRbeta library carried unique molecular identifier barcodes. TCRdb ran MiXCR on the PCR reads and lists one entry per CDR3 protein. The sample yields about 300,000 distinct CDR3 sequences, 9.5% to 13% seen once. Germline assignment: CDR1 MNHEY and CDR2 SVGEGT. Trimming left V 2 bases short and J 6 bases short, with 16 bases between. This CDR3 has 15 amino acids. This sample is drawn from a study of T-cell reconstitution after alpha-beta-depleted transplantation in children. The study's findings and limits: Surviving recipient T cells and thymic progenitors accounted for the high day-60 TCRbeta diversity observed in some patients. At one year after transplant, newly produced T cells mostly accounted for T-cell counts and diversity. By about two months after transplant, alpha-beta T cells reportedly arose from several hundred graft clones that had expanded.

This chain uses TRBV6-2 or TRBV6-3 with TRBJ1-2, with D perhaps TRBD1 (5 bases). The source material was PBMCs, sampled before TCRalphabeta/CD19-depleted stem cell transplant. The sequence was collected from a boy younger than two with acute myeloid leukemia, due to receive a stem cell transplant. The DNA of the CDR3 is TGTGCCAGCAGTTACCTCGGGACTCCATGGGATGGCTACACCTTC. This sequence encodes CASSYLGTPWDGYTF.